Presented here are 9 T cell receptor beta chains from one specimen sequenced in a study of CD8 T cells in Susac syndrome (dated by TCRdb to between 2018 and 2021). The library came from the immunoSEQ multiplex PCR assay. RNA was extracted using the RNeasy kit, and roughly 0.45 to 1 ug of the RNA was reverse transcribed with random hexamers. TCRdb itself trimmed the public reads at Q25 with fastp, ran MiXCR and retained productive beta chains. Each record represents a unique CDR3 protein, reported with the most common genes and DNA among its rows. A total of roughly 80,000 distinct CDR3 sequences appear in this sample, around nine tenths of them only once. The ten largest clones add up to 0.5% of the sample. The material sequenced was CD8+ T cells from PBMCs. Receptor source: a human donor with multiple sclerosis.

The chain is built from TRBV29-1 and TRBJ2-7; tentative D call: TRBD1 (6 bases). Germline CDR1 reads SQVTM; CDR2 reads ANQGSEA. V shed 6 bases and J shed 2 bases, with 14 bases lying between them. The CDR3 length is 13 residues. The DNA of the CDR3 is TGCAGCGTGGCTGGGGGACACACCTACGAGCAGTACTTC. It is translated as CSVAGGHTYEQYF.

This chain connects TRBV20-1 to TRBJ1-1; 9 nucleotides match TRBD1. V was clipped by 0 bases and J by 5 bases; unmatched bases: 13. The germline gives CDR1 DFQATT, CDR2 SNEGSKA (reference sequence). CDR3 length equals 17 residues. For the CDR3, the DNA is TGCAGTGCTAGAGATCTGGCGGACAGGGGAAAAGGGACTGAAGCTTTCTTT. Encoded protein: CSARDLADRGKGTEAFF.

This clonotype was seen a handful of times. This rearrangement joins TRBV2 to TRBJ2-7; tentatively, D is TRBD1 (6 bases). CDR3 length equals 14 residues. Trimming stripped 6 bases from V and 6 bases from J, with 18 bases between. The germline gives CDR1 SNHLY, CDR2 FYNNEI. CDR3 sequence reads: CASRDSGHAGEQYF. CDR3 coding DNA: TGTGCCAGCAGGGATTCGGGACACGCCGGCGAGCAGTACTTC.

The chain joins TRBV5-6 to TRBJ2-3; D call uncertain. The ends were cut back, 6 bases at V and 0 bases at J, with 11 bases in the middle. The length of the CDR3 is 14 residues. In germline, CDR1 is SGHDT, CDR2 YYEEEE. This CDR3 is CASIRFGSTDTQYF. In nucleotides, the CDR3 is TGTGCCAGCATTCGATTTGGGAGCACAGATACGCAGTATTTT.

V and J are TRBV12-3 or TRBV12-4 and TRBJ1-2; D is uncertain. This CDR3 has 13 amino acids. V lost 3 bases to trimming and J lost 5 bases, with 10 bases between them. The CDR3 loop is CASSFPLGYGYTF. The CDR3 region has the DNA TGTGCCAGCAGTTTTCCCCTGGGGTATGGCTACACCTTC.

This chain connects TRBV7-9 to TRBJ2-7; D is unresolved. V was pared by 5 bases and J by 2 bases, with 13 bases between. Per germline, CDR1 SEHNR and CDR2 FQNEAQ (reference sequence). The CDR3 has 14 amino acids. Here the CDR3 reads CASSITTLTYEQYF. The CDR3 coding sequence is TGTGCCAGCAGCATAACAACTCTGACCTACGAGCAGTACTTC.

V usage is TRBV6-5 and J usage is TRBJ2-1, with 8 bases lining up with TRBD2. Looked up from germline, CDR1 is MNHEY and CDR2 is SVGAGI. V shed 6 bases, J shed 0 bases, and the junction held 4 bases outside the gene matches. The CDR3 sequence is 15 residues long. CDR3 residues: CASRIAGSSYNEQFF. The CDR3 DNA reads as TGTGCCAGCAGGATAGCGGGGAGCTCCTACAATGAGCAGTTCTTC.

The chain is built from TRBV9 and TRBJ2-7; 8 positions agree with TRBD1. The length of the CDR3 is 14 residues. The ends lost 0 bases at V and 5 bases at J; junction bases unmatched: 4. From germline, CDR1 is SGDLS and CDR2 YYNGEE. The CDR3 region is CASSVAGQGDEQYF. CDR3 nucleotides: TGTGCCAGCAGCGTAGCAGGACAGGGAGACGAGCAGTACTTC.

The chain recombines TRBV5-1 with TRBJ2-5; D possibly corresponds to TRBD2 (6 bases). The CDR3 has 16 residues. The germline V gene has CDR1 SGHRS and CDR2 YFSETQ. V was trimmed by 4 bases and J by 7 bases, leaving 23 bases between them. CDR3 nucleotides: TGCGCCAGCAGCCCGCTCCGGCTGGGGGGAAAGGGGACCCAGTACTTC. Its protein product is CASSPLRLGGKGTQYF.